The 14 T cell receptor beta chains below come from one sample, sequenced in a study of control samples from healthy donors and cancer patients. Sequenced by immunoSEQ multiplex PCR; TCRdb stores in-frame clones only, minus some. Here the sample spans about 75,000 clones, more than 80% being singletons. Sequencing used blood. Source of these receptors: a man aged 50-60 years in good health.

This clone was counted a few times. This rearrangement joins TRBV7-2 to TRBJ1-5, with a tentative D call TRBD1 (5 bases). This CDR3 contains 15 residues. Germline V gene sequence: CDR1 SGHTA, CDR2 FQGNSA. The V and J ends lost 2 bases and 2 bases respectively, with 10 bases between them. CDR3: CASSLWGGGNQPQHF. The CDR3 DNA is TGTGCCAGCAGCTTATGGGGCGGTGGCAATCAGCCCCAGCATTTT.

The chain links TRBV18 to TRBJ2-3; no clear D gene. V lost 3 bases, J lost 6 bases, and 7 bases lay in between. The CDR3 totals 12 residues. Germline-derived CDR1 and CDR2 are KGHSH and LQKENI. CDR3 sequence (DNA): TGTGCCAGCTCACCCAATTTGGATACGCAGTATTTT. Its protein product is CASSPNLDTQYF.

The chain uses TRBV5-5 and TRBJ1-1; D is possibly TRBD1 (6 bases). Germline lookup yields CDR1 SGHKS and CDR2 YYEKEE (reference sequence). V shed 7 bases and J shed 0 bases, with 10 bases lying between them. The CDR3 runs 13 residues. The CDR3 protein is CASGGQMNTEAFF. CDR3 in DNA: TGTGCCAGCGGAGGACAGATGAACACTGAAGCTTTCTTT.

The chain combines TRBV4-2 with TRBJ1-2; perhaps TRBD1 as D (6 bases). Germline V lookup: CDR1 LGHNA, CDR2 YNFKEQ. The V end was cut by 4 bases, the J end by 3 bases, with 18 bases between. The CDR3 is made up of 16 amino acids. In DNA form, the CDR3 reads TGTGCCAGCAGCCCCACGAACAGGGTACAGGACTATGGCTACACCTTC. Its protein is CASSPTNRVQDYGYTF.

The chain links TRBV12-3 or TRBV12-4 to TRBJ2-1, with D hard to call. With 6 bases removed from V and 6 bases from J, the gap between germline ends came to 9 bases. This CDR3 spans 12 amino acids. Here the CDR3 reads CASSPGINEQFF. CDR3 nucleotides: TGTGCCAGCAGCCCTGGAATCAATGAGCAGTTCTTC.

The CDR3 sequence is CSASPGTGNTEAFF. In nucleotides, the CDR3 is TGCAGTGCTAGTCCCGGGACAGGAAACACTGAAGCTTTCTTT. The V gene is TRBV20-1, the J gene TRBJ1-1, with 8 nucleotides matching TRBD1. Germline loops: CDR1 DFQATT, CDR2 SNEGSKA (reference sequence). V dropped 3 bases and J dropped 2; count of bases not matched to a gene: 5. This CDR3 spans 14 amino acids.

This chain connects TRBV6-2 or TRBV6-3 to TRBJ2-1; 10 nucleotides align to TRBD1. The CDR3 loop spans 17 amino acids. Germline CDR1 and CDR2: MNHEY and SVGEGT. V shed 6 bases and J 2 bases; nucleotides not matched to a gene: 10. Here the CDR3 DNA reads TGTGCCAGCAGCCCCACTGCCGGGACAGGGGCCTACAATGAGCAGTTCTTC. It encodes CASSPTAGTGAYNEQFF.

This clone was counted once. The gene calls are TRBV12-5 and TRBJ2-7; D gene uncertain. The CDR3 covers 12 residues. V gave up 2 bases and J gave up 3 bases, with 5 bases separating them. CDR1 is LGHNT and CDR2 is FRNRAP in the germline V gene. The CDR3 bases are TGTGCTAGTGGTTTGAACAGCTACGAGCAGTACTTC. Residues: CASGLNSYEQYF.

The CDR3, as DNA: TGTGCCACCAGCAGAGAGCTCGGTAGCGGAACCCTTAGCTCCTACAATGAGCAGTTCTTC. Its translation: CATSRELGSGTLSSYNEQFF. The V and J genes are TRBV15 and TRBJ2-1; possibly TRBD2 for D (6 bases). V lost 0 bases to trimming and J lost 0 bases, with 21 bases between them. This CDR3 contains 20 residues. Germline V gene sequence: CDR1 LNHNV, CDR2 YYDKDF (reference sequence).

The chain has TRBV7-2 and TRBJ2-3; tentatively, D is TRBD2 (5 bases). This CDR3 spans 15 amino acids. V lost 6 bases, J lost 6 bases, and 19 bases lay in between. CDR1 is SGHTA and CDR2 is FQGNSA in the germline V gene. The CDR3 bases are TGTGCCAGCAGTCAGGCTAGCAACGGAGTGGATACGCAGTATTTT. This translates into CASSQASNGVDTQYF.

The chain links TRBV9 to TRBJ2-5; D gene ambiguous. Germline loops: CDR1 SGDLS, CDR2 YYNGEE. The V gene lost 0 bases and the J gene lost 7 bases, with 4 bases spanning the gap. The CDR3 runs 11 residues. CDR3 nucleotide sequence: TGTGCCAGCAGCGTAGAGGGGACCCAGTACTTC. It is translated as CASSVEGTQYF.

This chain joins TRBV15 and TRBJ2-3; perhaps TRBD1 as D (5 bases). The CDR3 covers 15 residues. V lost 0 bases and J lost 4, with 11 bases in between. CDR1 is LNHNV, CDR2 YYDKDF, per germline (reference sequence). The CDR3 coding sequence is TGTGCCACCAGCAGAGATGGGGCAGGGCCAGATACGCAGTATTTT. This translates into CATSRDGAGPDTQYF. The whole variable domain, remainder taken from reference TRBV15 and TRBJ2-3, is DAMVIQNPRYQVTQFGKPVTLSCSQTLNHNVMYWYQQKSSQAPKLLFHYYDKDFNNEADTPDNFQSRRPNTSFCFLDIRSPGLGDTAMYLCATSRDGAGPDTQYFGPGTRLTVL.

The rearrangement joins TRBV6-1 to TRBJ1-2; no reliable D call. The CDR3 loop spans 18 amino acids. Trimming left V 2 bases short and J 8 bases short, with 27 bases between. Germline-derived CDR1 and CDR2 are MNHNS and SASEGT. CDR3 protein: CASSEPLQHLRSQYGYTF. The CDR3 DNA is TGTGCCAGCAGTGAACCTCTACAACATCTCAGAAGTCAATACGGCTACACCTTC.

The V and J genes are TRBV30 and TRBJ1-1; the D gene is possibly TRBD1 (6 bases). V lost 2 bases to trimming and J lost 8 bases, with 9 bases between them. The CDR3 spans 11 residues. Per germline, CDR1 GTSNPN and CDR2 SVGIG (reference sequence). The CDR3 DNA follows: TGTGCCTGGAGTTACAGGGCGGAAGCTTTCTTT. This gives the protein CAWSYRAEAFF.